The 5 T cell receptor beta chains below all came from one sample that was sequenced in a study of a mutant IDH1 vaccine in newly diagnosed glioma. The time point here: week 47, end of study. Each dose delivered 300 ug of mutant IDH1 20-mer peptide subcutaneously with imiquimod. Sequencing was performed with immunoSEQ multiplex PCR; in TCRdb, only in-frame clones are kept and a portion is missing. The table includes tens of thousands of clones, about 80% detected once. Their recognized antigens are unknown. Sample: PBMCs, taken from a glioma patient whose treatment included an IDH1 peptide vaccine. These receptor sequences come from a young man with glioma. Some clones in this sample may be carry-over from other donors' samples.

This chain links TRBV9 with TRBJ1-1; D gene ambiguous. Trimming took 6 bases from V and 7 from J, leaving 16 bases between them. This CDR3 is built from 13 residues. The germline V gene encodes CDR1 SGDLS and CDR2 YYNGEE. The CDR3 spells CASTLRGWGEAFF. The CDR3 region has the DNA TGTGCCAGCACGCTGCGAGGGTGGGGTGAAGCTTTCTTT.

This sequence joins TRBV7-9 and TRBJ1-1; 9 bases line up with TRBD1. CDR1 is SEHNR, CDR2 FQNEAQ, per germline (reference sequence). V dropped 5 bases and J dropped 6; count of bases not matched to a gene: 7. This CDR3 region has 14 residues. The CDR3 here is CASSANRGHAEAFF. The CDR3 nucleotides read TGTGCCAGCAGCGCCAACAGGGGGCACGCTGAAGCTTTCTTT.

This chain joins TRBV6-6 and TRBJ2-5; D is ambiguous. The CDR3 runs to 14 residues. Trimming took off 0 bases at V and 5 bases at J, with 10 bases between the two ends. Germline V gene data show CDR1 as MNHNY and CDR2 as SVGAGI (reference sequence). The CDR3 sequence is CASSYSTHWETQYF. Here the CDR3 DNA reads TGTGCCAGCAGTTACTCGACCCACTGGGAGACCCAGTACTTC.

The rearrangement links TRBV4-3 to TRBJ1-6; D is perhaps TRBD1 (5 bases). Germline values: CDR1 LGHNA, CDR2 YSLEER. V lost 4 bases and J lost 4, with 5 bases in between. The CDR3 runs 13 residues. The CDR3 region is CASSPGYNSPLHF. DNA of the CDR3: TGCGCCAGCAGCCCAGGGTATAATTCACCCCTCCACTTT.

The chain joins TRBV29-1 to TRBJ2-7; D gene uncertain. Between the trimmed V and J ends, which lost 4 bases and 2 bases, there was a span of 15 bases. This CDR3 spans 14 amino acids. The V gene's germline CDR1 is SQVTM and CDR2 ANQGSEA. The CDR3 loop is CSVVRLGIAYEQYF. In DNA, the CDR3 is TGCAGCGTTGTGCGTCTTGGGATCGCCTACGAGCAGTACTTC.